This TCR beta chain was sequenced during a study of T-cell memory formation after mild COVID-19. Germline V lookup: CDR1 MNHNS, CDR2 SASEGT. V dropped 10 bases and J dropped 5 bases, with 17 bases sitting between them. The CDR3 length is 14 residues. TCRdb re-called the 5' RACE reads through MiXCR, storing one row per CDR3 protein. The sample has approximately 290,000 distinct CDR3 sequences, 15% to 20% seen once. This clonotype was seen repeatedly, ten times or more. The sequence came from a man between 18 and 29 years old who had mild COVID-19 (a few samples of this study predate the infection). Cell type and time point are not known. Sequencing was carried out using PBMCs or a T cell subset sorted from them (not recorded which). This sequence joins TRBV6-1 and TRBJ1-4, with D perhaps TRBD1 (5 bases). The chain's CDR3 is CAIATGDGNEKLFF. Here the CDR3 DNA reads TGTGCCATCGCGACGGGGGACGGGAATGAAAAACTGTTTTTT.